The present entry profiles one T cell receptor beta chain with its context. These data are taken from a study of blood T cell repertoires in COVID-19. Study-level information: From the United States, Italy and Spain came samples of acute and convalescent COVID-19. T cells, B-cell-depleted T cells, or PBMCs provided the cDNA or gDNA that served as material.

The authors' processing: Using reference gene primer amplification, nucleated cell counts were estimated. Profiling relied on immunoSEQ multiplex PCR, and the TCRdb table lists in-frame clones only, not all of them. That table supplies the V and J calls and clone size; D and trimming were determined from the DNA. The data show 45,000 to 60,000 clones, roughly 90% seen once. The CDR3 runs 15 residues. The germline gives CDR1 SGHRS, CDR2 YFSETQ. With 1 base removed from V and 1 base from J, the gap between germline ends came to 8 bases. This rearrangement joins TRBV5-1 to TRBJ2-2; a possible D gene is TRBD2 (6 bases). The clonotype originates from a middle-aged man with acute or convalescent COVID-19. Sequencing input: peripheral blood. CDR3 residues: CASSLRRENTGELFF. The CDR3 DNA is TGCGCCAGCAGCTTGAGGCGGGAGAACACCGGGGAGCTGTTTTTT.